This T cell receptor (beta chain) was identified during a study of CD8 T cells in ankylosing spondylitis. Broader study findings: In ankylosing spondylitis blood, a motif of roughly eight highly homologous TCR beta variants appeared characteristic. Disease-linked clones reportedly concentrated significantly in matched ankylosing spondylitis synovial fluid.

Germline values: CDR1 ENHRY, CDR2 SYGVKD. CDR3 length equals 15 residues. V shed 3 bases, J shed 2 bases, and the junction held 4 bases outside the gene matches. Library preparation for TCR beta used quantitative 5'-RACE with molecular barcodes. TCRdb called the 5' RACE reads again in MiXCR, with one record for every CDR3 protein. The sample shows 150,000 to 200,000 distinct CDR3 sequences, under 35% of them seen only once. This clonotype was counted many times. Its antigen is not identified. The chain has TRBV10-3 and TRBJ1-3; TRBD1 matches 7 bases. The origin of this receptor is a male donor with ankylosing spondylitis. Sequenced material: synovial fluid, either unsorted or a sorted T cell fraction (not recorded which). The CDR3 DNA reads TGTGCCATCAGTGATCCAGGGGGGACTGGAAACACCATATATTTT. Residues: CAISDPGGTGNTIYF.